This TCR beta chain was identified in a study of cytomegalovirus exposure and HLA in healthy donors. Study-wide results and limits: A later look showed TCR association rates differing by HLA locus, highest for DRB1 and lowest for HLA-C. It was shown in a later analysis that HLA-associated TCR beta chains were more clonally expanded than other, equally common chains.

Germline V gene data show CDR1 as LNHDA and CDR2 as SQIVND (reference sequence). The CDR3 totals 13 residues. Losses at the gene ends were 5 bases for V and 5 bases for J; bases not matched to a gene: 6. As for this clone: The target antigen is unknown.

Vbeta (60) and Jbeta (13) primers were used in the PCR. Profiled with immunoSEQ multiplex PCR; TCRdb holds only in-frame clones, not every one. The profile shows about 120,000 clones, about 81% of them singletons. The receptor's source is a man aged 35-49 years in good health and CMV-seronegative. V gene TRBV19 combines with J gene TRBJ2-7, with 7 bases identical to TRBD2. The sample was PBMCs. The CDR3 nucleotides are TGTGCCAGTAGTCGCGGGGGAAACAACGAGCAGTACTTC. Protein product: CASSRGGNNEQYF.